These 29 T cell receptor beta chains were all obtained from the same sample, sequenced in a study of blood T cell repertoires in COVID-19. TCRdb keeps only in-frame clones here, not all; method: immunoSEQ multiplex PCR. The sample gives roughly 280,000 clones, 80% to 85% of which show up once; less than 5% is in the top ten. Source material: peripheral blood. The receptors here all came from a man between 60 and 70 years old with acute or convalescent COVID-19.

The CDR3 DNA sequence: TGTGCCAGCAGCCGCGGGACAGGGCTTCATGAAGCTTTCTTT. This gives the protein CASSRGTGLHEAFF. This chain uses TRBV3-1 (or the pseudogene TRBV3-2) with TRBJ1-1, with TRBD1 matching 9 bases. The V gene's germline CDR1 is LGHDT and CDR2 YNNKEL (reference sequence). The CDR3 is 14 amino acids. The V segment lost 4 bases and the J segment 7 bases; nucleotides outside the gene matches: 7.

V and J are TRBV5-8 and TRBJ1-4, with D uncertain. CDR1 SGHTS and CDR2 YDEGEE come from the germline V gene. Deletions cut 1 base from V and 0 bases from J, with 7 bases between. This CDR3 comprises 15 residues. CDR3 in amino acids: CASSLYRPTNEKLFF. The DNA of the CDR3 is TGTGCCAGCAGCTTGTACAGACCAACTAATGAAAAACTGTTTTTT. The full variable domain, its missing parts supplied by reference TRBV5-8 and TRBJ1-4, is EAGVTQSPTHLIKTRGQQATLRCSPISGHTSVYWYQQALGLGLQFLLWYDEGEERNRGNFPPRFSGRQFPNYSSELNVNALELEDSALYLCASSLYRPTNEKLFFGSGTQLSVL.

This chain joins TRBV6-2 or TRBV6-3 and TRBJ2-7; 7 nucleotides match TRBD1. Germline loops: CDR1 MNHEY, CDR2 SVGEGT. The CDR3 loop spans 15 amino acids. V dropped 6 bases and J dropped 2; count of bases not matched to a gene: 10. DNA of the CDR3: TGTGCCAGCAGCCACCGTGGACAGGCGACCTACGAGCAGTACTTC. Its protein is CASSHRGQATYEQYF.

The V call is TRBV7-9, the J call TRBJ2-3, with TRBD2 as a possible D gene (7 bases). V shed 1 base and J shed 6 bases, with 14 bases lying between them. Germline lookup yields CDR1 SEHNR and CDR2 FQNEAQ (reference sequence). The CDR3 contains 15 residues. The CDR3 reads CASSLGGGQKDTQYF. The CDR3 bases are TGTGCCAGCAGCTTAGGGGGGGGCCAAAAGGATACGCAGTATTTT.

This chain joins TRBV7-2 and TRBJ2-7; TRBD2 agrees at 8 bases. CDR1 and CDR2 from the germline V gene are SGHTA and FQGNSA. Trimming removed 3 bases from V and 6 bases from J; junction bases left unmatched: 7. This CDR3 has 14 residues. The CDR3 here is CASSFYVLAGEQYF. CDR3 DNA: TGTGCCAGCAGCTTTTATGTTCTAGCGGGCGAGCAGTACTTC.

This chain uses TRBV6-6 with TRBJ1-1; D is possibly TRBD1 (5 bases). V was cut by 10 bases and J by 4 bases, with 19 bases left in between. Looked up from germline, CDR1 is MNHNY and CDR2 is SVGAGI (reference sequence). The CDR3 spans 14 residues. CDR3 protein: CAIGAGPRVTEAFF. CDR3 nucleotides: TGTGCCATTGGCGCGGGGCCCCGGGTCACTGAAGCTTTCTTT.

This chain uses TRBV28 with TRBJ2-5; possibly TRBD2 for D (6 bases). V gave up 6 bases and J gave up 4 bases, with 24 bases separating them. CDR1 and CDR2 from the germline V gene are MDHEN and SYDVKM. CDR3 length: 17 amino acids. CDR3 region: CASRPPPGALYVETQYF. The CDR3 nucleotides read TGTGCCAGCAGACCACCTCCGGGAGCTTTGTATGTAGAGACCCAGTACTTC.

Written as DNA, the CDR3 is TGTGCCAGCAGGCGTACAGGTGTCTACGAGCAGTACTTC. Translation: CASRRTGVYEQYF. This chain uses TRBV14 with TRBJ2-7; a possible D gene is TRBD1 (5 bases). The V end lost 6 bases, the J end lost 3 bases, and 12 bases lay between the germline ends. This CDR3 comprises 13 residues. From germline, CDR1 is SGHDN and CDR2 FVKESK. Variable domain in full (rest from reference TRBV14 and TRBJ2-7): EAGVTQFPSHSVIEKGQTVTLRCDPISGHDNLYWYRRVMGKEIKFLLHFVKESKQDESGMPNNRFLAERTGGTYSTLKVQPAELEDSGVYFCASRRTGVYEQYFGPGTRLTVT.

This clone was observed once. The CDR3 region is CASSPPAGAYEQYF. CDR3 DNA sequence: TGTGCCAGCTCACCACCGGCAGGCGCCTACGAGCAGTACTTC. The chain is built from TRBV18 and TRBJ2-7; no clear D gene. V lost 0 bases to trimming and J lost 2 bases, with 8 bases between them. This CDR3 region has 14 residues. CDR1 is KGHSH, CDR2 LQKENI, per germline.

V usage is TRBV27 and J usage is TRBJ2-7, with D tentatively TRBD2 (5 bases). Trimming removed 3 bases at V and 0 bases at J, with 12 bases between. This CDR3 has 15 residues. Germline values: CDR1 MNHEY, CDR2 SMNVEV (reference sequence). The CDR3 nucleotides read TGTGCCAGCAGTTTCTCGGCTAGCCACTCCTACGAGCAGTACTTC. Translating gives CASSFSASHSYEQYF.

The chain links TRBV19 to TRBJ2-7; 8 bases are a match to TRBD1. The CDR3 has 13 residues. CDR1 and CDR2 from the germline V gene are LNHDA and SQIVND (reference sequence). J was trimmed by 4 bases and V by 4 bases; bases with no gene match: 3. CDR3 residues: CASSNQGAYEQYF. DNA for the CDR3: TGTGCCAGTAGTAATCAGGGGGCTTACGAGCAGTACTTC. The full variable domain, its missing parts supplied by reference TRBV19 and TRBJ2-7, is DGGITQSPKYLFRKEGQNVTLSCEQNLNHDAMYWYRQDPGQGLRLIYYSQIVNDFQKGDIAEGYSVSREKKESFPLTVTSAQKNPTAFYLCASSNQGAYEQYFGPGTRLTVT.

This rearrangement joins TRBV6-2 or TRBV6-3 to TRBJ2-3; 8 nucleotides match TRBD2. V shed 6 bases and J 0 bases; nucleotides not matched to a gene: 8. The germline V gene has CDR1 MNHEY and CDR2 SVGEGT. The CDR3 runs to 16 residues. CDR3 in amino acids: CASSPSGSGSTDTQYF. CDR3 DNA: TGTGCCAGCAGCCCAAGCGGGAGTGGGAGCACAGATACGCAGTATTTT.

This clone came up once. The chain uses TRBV5-1 and TRBJ1-1; TRBD1 is a possible D gene (6 bases). Germline V gene sequence: CDR1 SGHRS, CDR2 YFSETQ. V was trimmed by 2 bases and J by 1 base, leaving 9 bases between them. The CDR3 runs 14 residues. The DNA of the CDR3 is TGCGCCAGCAGCTTCGGGACACAGAACACTGAAGCTTTCTTT. Translating it yields CASSFGTQNTEAFF.

This clone was detected a few times. The genes are TRBV6-5 and TRBJ1-5; perhaps TRBD1 as D (6 bases). The CDR3 length is 16 residues. Germline V lookup: CDR1 MNHEY, CDR2 SVGAGI. Trimming took 0 bases from V and 4 from J, leaving 13 bases between them. CDR3 loop: CASSYSTARGNQPQHF. In DNA form, the CDR3 reads TGTGCCAGCAGTTACTCGACAGCAAGGGGGAATCAGCCCCAGCATTTT.

This rearrangement joins TRBV11-3 to TRBJ2-2, with 8 bases that match TRBD1. The CDR3 is 15 amino acids. Germline CDR1 reads SGHNT; CDR2 reads YENEEA. V lost 5 bases and J lost 7; bases outside the gene matches: 9. CDR3 nucleotides: TGTGCCAGCAGCCTGGGACAGGCCTGGGGCGGGGAGCTGTTTTTT. This translates into CASSLGQAWGGELFF. Combining the CDR3 with reference TRBV11-3 and TRBJ2-2 gives the whole variable domain EAGVVQSPRYKIIEKKQPVAFWCNPISGHNTLYWYLQNLGQGPELLIRYENEEAVDDSQLPKDRFSAERLKGVDSTLKIQPAELGDSAVYLCASSLGQAWGGELFFGEGSRLTVL.

The table lists this clone with a count of one. The J gene is TRBJ2-1, the V gene TRBV11-3; D unresolved. The V gene's germline CDR1 is SGHNT and CDR2 YENEEA. Trimming removed 4 bases from V and 4 bases from J, with 8 bases in between. The CDR3 spans 13 residues. The CDR3 loop is CASSYTPYNEQFF. The CDR3 coding sequence is TGTGCCAGCAGCTATACACCTTACAATGAGCAGTTCTTC.

The chain joins TRBV25-1 to TRBJ1-6; a weak D match, TRBD1 (6 bases). Germline CDR1 MGHDK, CDR2 SYGVNS. Trimming stripped 1 base from V and 3 bases from J, with 10 bases between. There are 16 residues in the CDR3. CDR3: CASSELGQGYNSPLHF. The DNA of the CDR3 is TGTGCCAGCAGTGAATTGGGACAAGGCTATAATTCACCCCTCCACTTT.

The chain is built from TRBV6-2 or TRBV6-3 and TRBJ2-5; no clear D gene. The germline V gene has CDR1 MNHEY and CDR2 SVGEGT. Trimming cost V 5 bases and J 2 bases, with 3 bases left between them. This CDR3 is built from 11 residues. The CDR3 DNA sequence: TGTGCCAGCAGTACTCAAGAGACCCAGTACTTC. Translating gives CASSTQETQYF.

V and J are TRBV5-1 and TRBJ2-2, with 7 bases identical to TRBD2. The germline V gene has CDR1 SGHRS and CDR2 YFSETQ. CDR3 length equals 16 residues. The V gene end was trimmed by 3 bases and the J gene end by 1 base; junction bases not matched to a gene: 6. CDR3 nucleotides: TGCGCCAGCAGCTCGGGGTCGGGAGGGAACACCGGGGAGCTGTTTTTT. Residues: CASSSGSGGNTGELFF.

The chain combines TRBV3-1 (or the pseudogene TRBV3-2) with TRBJ2-5; TRBD2 matches at 8 bases. Germline V lookup: CDR1 LGHDT, CDR2 YNNKEL (reference sequence). J was trimmed by 4 bases and V by 4 bases; bases with no gene match: 11. The CDR3 has 16 amino acids. In DNA form, the CDR3 reads TGTGCCAGCAGCCTGGGTTCGGGGGGGCCTCCAGAGACCCAGTACTTC. Translated: CASSLGSGGPPETQYF.

Note on this clone: Other nucleotide sequences from this sample produce the same CDR3. This chain links TRBV11-2 with TRBJ1-2, with 9 bases aligning to TRBD1. Germline assignment: CDR1 SGHAT and CDR2 FQNNGV. This CDR3 contains 14 residues. J was trimmed by 4 bases and V by 4 bases; bases with no gene match: 4. Here the CDR3 DNA reads TGTGCCAGCAGCTCGGGACAGGGCGGCTATGGCTACACCTTC. This gives the protein CASSSGQGGYGYTF.

The chain links TRBV6-1 to TRBJ2-1, with D maybe TRBD2 (7 bases). Trimming shortened V by 2 bases and J by 8 bases, and 16 bases separated the two germline ends. The CDR3 length is 15 residues. Looked up from germline, CDR1 is MNHNS and CDR2 is SASEGT. This CDR3 is CASSERWGGRDEQFF. Written as DNA, the CDR3 is TGTGCCAGCAGTGAACGGTGGGGGGGGCGTGATGAGCAGTTCTTC.

The chain has TRBV27 and TRBJ2-5; a weak D match, TRBD2 (5 bases). CDR3 length: 13 residues. Germline assignment: CDR1 MNHEY and CDR2 SMNVEV (reference sequence). V lost 5 bases to trimming and J lost 5 bases, with 12 bases between them. DNA for the CDR3: TGTGCCAGCAGTCCCTTTGAGGGCGAGACCCAGTACTTC. Its protein is CASSPFEGETQYF.

V is TRBV7-2 and J is TRBJ2-1; 15 bases map to TRBD2. J gave up 12 bases and V 4 bases, and 4 bases lay outside the gene matches. Germline V lookup: CDR1 SGHTA, CDR2 FQGNSA. The length of the CDR3 is 14 residues. CDR3 nucleotide sequence: TGTGCCAGCAGCTCCGGACTAGCGGGAGGGCTGCAGTTCTTC. Amino acids: CASSSGLAGGLQFF. The full variable domain, in which reference TRBV7-2 and TRBJ2-1 provide the parts outside the CDR3, is GAGVSQSPSNKVTEKGKDVELRCDPISGHTALYWYRQSLGQGLEFLIYFQGNSAPDKSGLPSDRFSAERTGGSVSTLTIQRTQQEDSAVYLCASSSGLAGGLQFFGPGTRLTVL.

The chain recombines TRBV6-5 with TRBJ1-2, with TRBD1 as a possible D gene (6 bases). The CDR3 is 14 residues long. The V end was cut by 2 bases, the J end by 4 bases, with 11 bases between. The germline V gene has CDR1 MNHEY and CDR2 SVGAGI. CDR3 sequence reads: CASSYDQGIYGYTF. The CDR3, as DNA: TGTGCCAGCAGTTACGATCAGGGGATCTATGGCTACACCTTC.

This clone occurred a few times. The chain employs TRBV5-1 and TRBJ2-7, with 8 bases fitting TRBD1. Germline lookup yields CDR1 SGHRS and CDR2 YFSETQ. Trimming took 0 bases from V and 6 from J; bases not matched to a gene: 8. The CDR3 extends over 15 amino acids. In DNA, the CDR3 is TGCGCCAGCAGCTTGGGGCCAGGGGGCCTGAGCGAGCAGTACTTC. As protein: CASSLGPGGLSEQYF.

This chain joins TRBV29-1 and TRBJ2-5; the D gene is possibly TRBD1 (7 bases). This CDR3 has 12 amino acids. V lost 7 bases, J lost 3 bases, and 12 bases lay in between. Per germline, CDR1 SQVTM and CDR2 ANQGSEA. The CDR3 DNA is TGCAGCGGCGGGACAGTTAAAGAGACCCAGTACTTC. Its protein product is CSGGTVKETQYF.

The count of this clone is one. This chain joins TRBV7-2 and TRBJ2-3; the match to TRBD2 covers 11 bases. Trimming cost V 6 bases and J 4 bases; bases outside gene matches: 6. From germline, CDR1 is SGHTA and CDR2 FQGNSA. CDR3 length: 15 amino acids. CDR3 sequence: CASSQTSGIADTQYF. As DNA, the CDR3 is TGTGCCAGCAGTCAGACTAGCGGGATAGCAGATACGCAGTATTTT.

The CDR3 reads CSVVGAGTDTQYF. CDR3 coding DNA: TGCAGCGTTGTCGGGGCGGGGACAGATACGCAGTATTTT. V gene TRBV29-1 combines with J gene TRBJ2-3, with D perhaps matching TRBD2 (6 bases). From germline, CDR1 is SQVTM and CDR2 ANQGSEA. Trimming removed 4 bases from V and 3 bases from J, with 11 bases in between. This CDR3 spans 13 amino acids.